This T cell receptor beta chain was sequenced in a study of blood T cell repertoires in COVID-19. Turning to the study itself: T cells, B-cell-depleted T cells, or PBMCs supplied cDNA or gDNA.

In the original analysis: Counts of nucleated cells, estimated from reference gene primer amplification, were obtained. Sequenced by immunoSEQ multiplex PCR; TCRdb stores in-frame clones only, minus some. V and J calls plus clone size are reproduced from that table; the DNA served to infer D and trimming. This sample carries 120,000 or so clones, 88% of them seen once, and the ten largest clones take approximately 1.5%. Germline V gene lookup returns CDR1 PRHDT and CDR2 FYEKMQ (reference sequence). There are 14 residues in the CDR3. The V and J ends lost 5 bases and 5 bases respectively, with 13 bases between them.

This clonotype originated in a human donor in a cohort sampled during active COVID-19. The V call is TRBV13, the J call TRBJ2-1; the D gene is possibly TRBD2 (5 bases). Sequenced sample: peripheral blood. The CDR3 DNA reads TGTGCCAGCAGCCTACGGGGTCATGACAATGAGCAGTTCTTC. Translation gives CASSLRGHDNEQFF.